The sequence of this TCR beta chain was determined in a study of blood T cell repertoires in COVID-19. Study-level background: Acute-phase and convalescent COVID-19 samples originated in the United States, Italy and Spain. PBMCs, B-cell-depleted T cells, or T cells were the source of the cDNA or gDNA that made up the material.

CDR1 and CDR2 from the germline V gene are SGHAT and FQNNGV. The V gene end was trimmed by 1 base and the J gene end by 6 bases; junction bases not matched to a gene: 11. This CDR3 contains 16 residues. Study processing details: Using reference gene primer amplification, nucleated cell counts were estimated. Some clones are missing from TCRdb's copy, which holds only in-frame ones; the method was immunoSEQ multiplex PCR. That table supplies the V and J calls and clone size; D and trimming were determined from the DNA. The table includes under 250,000 clones, 80% to 90% detected once. The sequencing sample was made of peripheral blood. The clonotype was recovered from a man in his fifties or sixties with active or convalescent COVID-19. The genes are TRBV11-2 and TRBJ2-7; TRBD1 agrees at 8 bases. The CDR3: CASSLAPGGQAGEQYF. As DNA, the CDR3 is TGTGCCAGCAGCTTAGCCCCAGGGGGACAGGCGGGCGAGCAGTACTTC.